This T cell receptor beta chain is drawn from a study of blood T cell repertoires in COVID-19. Study context: Acute-phase and convalescent COVID-19 samples originated in the United States, Italy and Spain.

Original processing notes: Reference gene primer amplification in the assay estimated nucleated cell counts. The protocol was immunoSEQ multiplex PCR, while the TCRdb copy is restricted to in-frame clones and leaves out a portion. The DNA was the basis for D and trimming; V, J and clone size are from that table. The sample shows 90,000 or so clones, 75% to 85% of them seen only once. From germline, CDR1 is SGHVS and CDR2 FQNEAQ. The CDR3 has 19 amino acids. The V gene end was trimmed by 5 bases and the J gene end by 0 bases; junction bases not matched to a gene: 13. The TCR was taken from a human donor in a cohort sampled during active COVID-19. The V and J genes are TRBV7-8 and TRBJ2-1, with 10 positions matching TRBD2. The sample taken for sequencing was peripheral blood. The CDR3 nucleotides read TGTGCCAGCAGCCCGGGAGGACTAGCGGCTTTGAGCTCCTACAATGAGCAGTTCTTC. Translating gives CASSPGGLAALSSYNEQFF.